A selection of T cell receptor beta chains follows, all from one sample in a study of T-cell reconstitution after alpha-beta-depleted transplantation in children. From the PCR reads, TCRdb called clonotypes with MiXCR, one entry per CDR3 protein. The table has around 120,000 distinct CDR3 sequences, roughly 23% seen once. Material: PBMCs, mostly from graft donor cells, obtained 180 days after TCRalphabeta/CD19-depleted stem cell transplant. These TCRs come from a male patient aged 2-15 years who had a stem cell transplant for chronic granulomatous disease, so the T cells may come from the graft donor. CDR3s include the opening cysteine and the closing phenylalanine or tryptophan. Each record gives: V gene, D gene, J gene, clone size, CDR3 protein, CDR3 DNA. D genes are given only for firm matches. Where a row states a size, it is once, few, many or the class of an expanded clone; other rows omit it.

TRBV20-1	.	TRBJ2-1	.	CSATPLEGSYNEQFF	TGCAGTGCAACCCCACTAGAAGGCTCCTACAATGAGCAGTTCTTC
TRBV15	.	TRBJ2-1	.	CATSRDRRGLGEQFF	TGTGCCACCAGCAGAGATAGGAGGGGCCTAGGTGAGCAGTTCTTC
TRBV20-1	TRBD1	TRBJ2-7	many	CSAGQPYEQYF	TGCAGTGCGGGACAGCCCTACGAGCAGTACTTC
TRBV5-6	TRBD2	TRBJ2-1	once	CASSLGQGSSGRRYNEQFF	TGTGCCAGCAGCTTGGGACAGGGGAGTAGCGGGAGGAGGTACAATGAGCAGTTCTTC
TRBV12-3/TRBV12-4	.	TRBJ1-1	.	CASSPDYTEAFF	TGTGCCAGCAGCCCTGACTACACTGAAGCTTTCTTT
TRBV12-3/TRBV12-4	.	TRBJ1-1	.	CASSLGTSPMTEAFF	TGTGCCAGCAGTTTGGGGACGTCCCCGATGACTGAAGCTTTCTTT
TRBV5-5	TRBD2	TRBJ2-1	few	CASSIAPLSGNNEQFF	TGTGCCAGCAGCATTGCCCCACTGAGCGGGAACAATGAGCAGTTCTTC
TRBV7-2	TRBD1	TRBJ2-5	many	CASSLRGQLETQYF	TGTGCCAGCAGCTTACGGGGACAGTTAGAGACCCAGTACTTC
TRBV12-3/TRBV12-4	.	TRBJ1-1	.	CASKSGSEAFF	TGTGCCAGCAAATCCGGGTCTGAAGCTTTCTTT
TRBV20-1	.	TRBJ1-2	many	CSASLVTSGGLYGYTF	TGCAGTGCTAGCTTAGTGACATCGGGGGGCCTCTATGGCTACACCTTC
TRBV5-4	.	TRBJ1-2	many	CASSLGPDLDGYTF	TGTGCCAGCAGCTTGGGACCGGACCTTGATGGCTACACCTTC
TRBV2	.	TRBJ2-1	.	CASNQGNEQFF	TGTGCCAGCAACCAGGGAAATGAGCAGTTCTTC
TRBV11-2	.	TRBJ2-7	many	CASSLSTYSYEQYF	TGTGCCAGCAGCTTATCGACGTACTCCTACGAGCAGTACTTC
TRBV5-1	.	TRBJ2-2	many	CASSLAPKLNTGELFF	TGCGCCAGCAGCTTGGCTCCCAAACTGAACACCGGGGAGCTGTTTTTT
TRBV5-1	TRBD2	TRBJ2-2	many	CATGREGITGELFF	TGCGCCACCGGACGGGAGGGCATCACCGGGGAGCTGTTTTTT
TRBV12-3/TRBV12-4	.	TRBJ2-3	few	CASSLKLAADTQYF	TGTGCCAGCAGTTTGAAGCTAGCCGCAGATACGCAGTATTTT
TRBV28	.	TRBJ2-7	.	CAILAFLVGPVGEQYF	TGTGCCATCCTAGCCTTTCTAGTAGGCCCCGTAGGCGAGCAGTACTTC
TRBV27	TRBD2	TRBJ2-2	.	CASSLGLARPGELFF	TGTGCCAGCAGCCTGGGACTAGCAAGACCCGGGGAGCTGTTTTTT
TRBV5-1	.	TRBJ2-7	many	CASSLVGTFYEQYF	TGCGCCAGCAGCTTGGTTGGGACCTTTTACGAGCAGTACTTC
TRBV5-5	TRBD1	TRBJ2-7	many	CASSSTGVVWYEQYF	TGTGCCAGCAGCTCAACAGGGGTGGTATGGTACGAGCAGTACTTC
TRBV12-3/TRBV12-4	.	TRBJ2-3	.	CASSLPRAGATDTQYF	TGTGCCAGCAGTTTACCGCGGGCAGGGGCGACAGATACGCAGTATTTT
TRBV20-1	TRBD2	TRBJ2-7	.	CSASAGGPYEQYF	TGCAGTGCTAGTGCGGGAGGACCCTACGAGCAGTACTTC
TRBV5-1	TRBD2	TRBJ2-7	.	CASSHLPTSGGYEQYF	TGCGCCAGCAGCCACCTCCCAACTAGCGGTGGGTACGAGCAGTACTTC
TRBV7-2	.	TRBJ1-4	.	CASSSNRAVEKLFF	TGTGCCAGCAGCTCAAACAGGGCTGTTGAAAAACTGTTTTTT
TRBV12-3/TRBV12-4	TRBD1	TRBJ2-4	.	CASSLGQGLGQVNIQYF	TGTGCCAGCAGTTTAGGCCAGGGCTTGGGACAGGTTAACATTCAGTACTTC
TRBV10-3	.	TRBJ2-3	.	CAISPGPGDTQYF	TGTGCCATCAGCCCCGGACCGGGAGATACGCAGTATTTT
TRBV5-1	TRBD1	TRBJ2-5	few	CASSGDRVVSQETQYF	TGCGCCAGCAGCGGGGACAGGGTAGTATCTCAAGAGACCCAGTACTTC
TRBV7-9	TRBD2	TRBJ2-7	.	CASRHSGSFSYEQYF	TGTGCCAGCAGACATAGCGGGAGTTTCTCCTACGAGCAGTACTTC
TRBV12-3/TRBV12-4	.	TRBJ1-2	few	CASSLGGSGYTF	TGTGCCAGCAGTTTGGGGGGGTCCGGCTACACCTTC
TRBV27	.	TRBJ1-4	many	CASSLTSGYNEKLFF	TGTGCCAGCAGTTTGACATCAGGGTATAATGAAAAACTGTTTTTT
TRBV6-5	.	TRBJ2-6	few	CASSYSRVSGANVLTF	TGTGCCAGCAGTTACTCCCGAGTCTCTGGGGCCAACGTCCTGACTTTC
TRBV7-2	.	TRBJ2-7	few	CGSGLGGREQYF	TGTGGTTCGGGACTAGGGGGCAGGGAGCAGTACTTC
TRBV9	TRBD1	TRBJ1-2	once	CASGGTGGDGYTF	TGTGCCAGCGGCGGGACAGGGGGCGATGGCTACACCTTC
TRBV4-3	TRBD1	TRBJ1-4	.	CASSQGDRWNEKLFF	TGCGCCAGCAGCCAAGGGGACAGGTGGAATGAAAAACTGTTTTTT
TRBV5-1	.	TRBJ2-1	many	CASSFYWDEQFF	TGCGCCAGCAGCTTCTATTGGGATGAGCAGTTCTTC
TRBV27	.	TRBJ1-2	.	CASSSLGTPNYGYTF	TGTGCCAGCAGTTCCCTGGGGACACCTAACTATGGCTACACCTTC
TRBV6-2/TRBV6-3	.	TRBJ2-5	many	CASSYADSQETQYF	TGTGCCAGCAGTTACGCGGACAGCCAAGAGACCCAGTACTTC
TRBV7-9	TRBD2	TRBJ2-5	many	CASSRARTSGIQETQYF	TGTGCCAGCAGCCGAGCTCGGACTAGCGGGATCCAAGAGACCCAGTACTTC
TRBV20-1	.	TRBJ2-5	.	CSARDPRGFGETQYF	TGCAGTGCTAGAGATCCCCGGGGGTTTGGTGAGACCCAGTACTTC
TRBV20-1	.	TRBJ2-7	many	CSPTGEVNEQYF	TGCAGCCCTACAGGAGAGGTTAACGAGCAGTACTTC
TRBV5-6	TRBD1	TRBJ1-1	few	CASSKDRGRDTAFF	TGTGCCAGCAGCAAGGACAGGGGCAGGGATACCGCTTTCTTT
TRBV15	TRBD2	TRBJ2-1	many	CATSAGGPSNEQFF	TGTGCCACCAGCGCGGGAGGGCCCTCGAATGAGCAGTTCTTC
TRBV12-3/TRBV12-4	.	TRBJ1-3	once	CASRQNSGNTIYF	TGTGCCAGCAGGCAAAACTCTGGAAACACCATATATTTT
TRBV7-8	.	TRBJ1-5	many	CASSPRTVTNQPQHF	TGTGCCAGCAGCCCGCGGACAGTGACCAATCAGCCCCAGCATTTT
TRBV12-3/TRBV12-4	.	TRBJ1-5	.	CASSLRSVIAVNQPQHF	TGTGCCAGCAGTTTACGGTCCGTGATAGCCGTAAATCAGCCCCAGCATTTT
TRBV12-3/TRBV12-4	.	TRBJ1-2	.	CASSPGAARYLYTF	TGTGCCAGCAGTCCAGGGGCCGCGCGTTATTTATACACCTTC
TRBV5-1	.	TRBJ2-3	few	CASSLGSGADTQYF	TGCGCCAGCAGCTTAGGTAGCGGCGCAGATACGCAGTATTTT
TRBV20-1	TRBD2	TRBJ2-1	many	CSASGLAGNNEQFF	TGCAGTGCTAGTGGACTAGCGGGAAACAATGAGCAGTTCTTC
TRBV14	TRBD2	TRBJ2-5	many	CASSQDRLARNVQETQYF	TGTGCCAGCAGCCAGGACCGACTAGCTCGGAATGTACAAGAGACCCAGTACTTC
TRBV27	.	TRBJ2-5	few	CASSEAFFRKETQYF	TGTGCCAGCAGTGAAGCATTTTTTCGTAAAGAGACCCAGTACTTC
TRBV15	TRBD2	TRBJ2-1	.	CATSRDLVAGGPFGGVF	TGTGCCACCAGCAGAGATCTTGTAGCGGGGGGACCTTTCGGAGGGGTCTTC
TRBV27	.	TRBJ2-7	once	CASSLSRMAYEQYF	TGTGCCAGCAGTTTATCAAGAATGGCCTACGAGCAGTACTTC
TRBV29-1	TRBD1	TRBJ2-1	many	CSARGDREYNEQFF	TGCAGCGCCCGAGGGGACAGGGAATACAATGAGCAGTTCTTC
TRBV6-5	.	TRBJ2-1	few	CASSYRFGYNEQFF	TGTGCCAGCAGTTATCGGTTCGGGTATAATGAGCAGTTCTTC